This T cell receptor beta chain was observed in a study of blood T cell repertoires in COVID-19. Study details: Acute and convalescent COVID-19 specimens originated in the United States, Italy and Spain. From T cells, B-cell-depleted T cells, or PBMCs came the material, which was cDNA or gDNA.

Per the authors' pipeline: By means of reference gene primer amplification, nucleated cell counts were estimated. Assay: immunoSEQ multiplex PCR; the TCRdb copy retains only in-frame clones and omits some. V and J calls and clone size are given by that table; D and trimming were obtained from the DNA. The table records 120,000 to 150,000 clones, 84% of them present only once. Germline CDR1 is MNHNY and CDR2 is SVGAGI (reference sequence). Losses at the gene ends were 6 bases for V and 5 bases for J; bases not matched to a gene: 6. CDR3 length: 14 amino acids. The specimen sequenced was peripheral blood. The rearrangement uses TRBV6-6 and TRBJ1-1; 10 positions match TRBD1. This clonotype was sampled from a human donor in a cohort sampled during active COVID-19. The CDR3 DNA sequence: TGTGCCAGCAGGAGACAGGGGGCGAGTACTGAAGCTTTCTTT. Amino acids: CASRRQGASTEAFF.